The 31 T cell receptor beta chains below come from one sample, sequenced in a study of blood T cell repertoires in COVID-19. Method: immunoSEQ multiplex PCR; TCRdb's copy keeps in-frame clones and lacks some. Here the sample spans approximately 140,000 clones, around 88% being singletons. The sequenced sample was peripheral blood. These receptors were obtained from a human donor in a cohort sampled during active COVID-19.

The J gene is TRBJ1-1, the V gene TRBV7-8; 9 bases align to TRBD1. The CDR3 loop spans 16 amino acids. Germline-derived CDR1 and CDR2 are SGHVS and FQNEAQ. The V and J ends lost 3 bases and 5 bases, in that order; junction bases with no gene match: 10. The CDR3 coding sequence is TGTGCCAGCAGCTTGGGCGGGACAGGGTTGCAAACTGAAGCTTTCTTT. Its translation: CASSLGGTGLQTEAFF.

The chain couples TRBV20-1 to TRBJ2-7; D gene uncertain. This CDR3 has 11 residues. The germline gives CDR1 DFQATT, CDR2 SNEGSKA (reference sequence). Between the trimmed V and J ends, which lost 1 base and 4 bases, there was a span of 5 bases. For the CDR3, the DNA is TGCAGTGCTAGAGTTATTTACGAGCAGTACTTC. Protein sequence: CSARVIYEQYF.

The chain recombines TRBV6-5 with TRBJ2-7; D is unresolved. This CDR3 region has 14 residues. V lost 8 bases and J lost 3, with 17 bases in between. The germline CDR1 and CDR2 sequences are MNHEY and SVGAGI. The CDR3 bases are TGTGCCAGCGCGCTGTCAGGATTCTTCTACGAGCAGTACTTC. It translates to CASALSGFFYEQYF.

This clone was observed once. The gene calls are TRBV25-1 and TRBJ1-2; D is possibly TRBD1 (5 bases). Deletions cut 7 bases from V and 3 bases from J, with 12 bases between. The CDR3 spans 13 residues. From germline, CDR1 is MGHDK and CDR2 SYGVNS. The CDR3, as DNA: TGTGCCAGCAAGGGAGGGACGGACTATGGCTACACCTTC. This gives the protein CASKGGTDYGYTF.

V is TRBV11-2 and J is TRBJ1-2; D is possibly TRBD1 (6 bases). The CDR3 length is 15 residues. Germline assignment: CDR1 SGHAT and CDR2 FQNNGV. V was shortened by 5 bases and J by 0 bases, with 13 bases between the two germline ends. The CDR3 DNA follows: TGTGCCAGCAGCCCCGCTGAGGGGGCTAACTATGGCTACACCTTC. It encodes CASSPAEGANYGYTF.

V is TRBV13 and J is TRBJ2-1; no firm D call. Germline CDR1 PRHDT, CDR2 FYEKMQ (reference sequence). The CDR3 totals 12 residues. The ends were cut back, 5 bases at V and 8 bases at J, with 10 bases in the middle. The CDR3: CASSPRLYEQFF. The DNA for the CDR3 is TGTGCCAGCAGCCCGAGACTCTATGAGCAGTTCTTC.

The table lists this clone with a count of one. The genes are TRBV19 and TRBJ2-1; 15 nucleotides agree with TRBD2. The CDR3 is made up of 19 amino acids. After removal of 3 bases from V and 4 bases from J, the junction contained 10 bases not matched to a gene. CDR1 LNHDA and CDR2 SQIVND come from the germline V gene (reference sequence). The CDR3: CASSIPGTSGGRGYNEQFF. CDR3 DNA sequence: TGTGCCAGTAGTATCCCAGGGACTAGCGGGGGGCGTGGATACAATGAGCAGTTCTTC.

This chain joins TRBV12-3 or TRBV12-4 and TRBJ2-7, with D maybe TRBD1 (6 bases). The CDR3 covers 13 residues. V lost 3 bases, J lost 1 base, and 7 bases lay in between. CDR3 residues: CASSLQGSYEQYF. As DNA, the CDR3 is TGTGCCAGCAGTTTGCAGGGGTCCTACGAGCAGTACTTC.

Here the CDR3 reads CASSLGAGGSYEQYF. The CDR3 DNA follows: TGTGCCAGCAGCTTAGGCGCGGGGGGGTCCTACGAGCAGTACTTC. This chain uses TRBV13 with TRBJ2-7, with 9 bases fitting TRBD2. CDR1 is PRHDT and CDR2 is FYEKMQ in the germline V gene (reference sequence). This CDR3 spans 15 amino acids. Losses at the gene ends were 0 bases for V and 1 base for J; bases not matched to a gene: 1. Supplemented by reference TRBV13 and TRBJ2-7, the full variable domain reads AAGVIQSPRHLIKEKRETATLKCYPIPRHDTVYWYQQGPGQDPQFLISFYEKMQSDKGSIPDRFSAQQFSDYHSELNMSSLELGDSALYFCASSLGAGGSYEQYFGPGTRLTVT.

This clone appeared a few times. J is TRBJ2-1 and V is TRBV19, with TRBD1 matching 11 bases. CDR3 length equals 14 residues. V dropped 7 bases and J dropped 7; count of bases not matched to a gene: 6. CDR1 is LNHDA, CDR2 SQIVND, per germline (reference sequence). The CDR3 reads CASTSGTGGNEQFF. The CDR3 region has the DNA TGTGCCAGTACCTCCGGGACAGGGGGTAATGAGCAGTTCTTC.

V usage is TRBV6-5 and J usage is TRBJ2-2; 7 nucleotides align to TRBD1. V trimming: 6 bases; J trimming: 1 base; junction bases outside the gene matches: 2. The germline V gene has CDR1 MNHEY and CDR2 SVGAGI. The CDR3 loop spans 14 amino acids. This CDR3 reads CASRTGRNTGELFF. In DNA form, the CDR3 reads TGTGCCAGCAGGACAGGGCGGAACACCGGGGAGCTGTTTTTT.

The V and J genes are TRBV7-2 and TRBJ1-2, with D uncertain. Trimming stripped 0 bases from V and 10 bases from J, with 9 bases between. Per the germline V gene, CDR1 is SGHTA and CDR2 is FQGNSA. The CDR3 contains 12 residues. In DNA, the CDR3 is TGTGCCAGCAGCTTAGCCCCCGGGGACTACACCTTC. It specifies CASSLAPGDYTF.

V is TRBV6-5 and J is TRBJ2-5; a weak D match, TRBD2 (7 bases). Trimming cost V 8 bases and J 1 base, with 14 bases left between them. In germline, CDR1 is MNHEY, CDR2 SVGAGI. The CDR3 consists of 14 residues. In DNA, the CDR3 is TGTGCCAGCGGGGCCGGGGGGCCCCAAGAGACCCAGTACTTC. It encodes CASGAGGPQETQYF.

In this sample, this clone turned up a few times. V is TRBV18 and J is TRBJ1-2, with D maybe TRBD1 (5 bases). CDR3 length: 12 residues. The germline V and J ends were trimmed by 6 bases and 3 bases, with 8 bases remaining between them. Looked up from germline, CDR1 is KGHSH and CDR2 is LQKENI. CDR3 sequence reads: CASSTAYYGYTF. The CDR3 nucleotides are TGTGCCAGCTCGACAGCTTACTATGGCTACACCTTC.

The chain carries TRBV2 and TRBJ2-7, with a weak D call TRBD1 (5 bases). CDR3 length: 12 residues. Per the germline V gene, CDR1 is SNHLY and CDR2 is FYNNEI. Deletions cut 5 bases from V and 3 bases from J, with 8 bases between. CDR3 nucleotides: TGTGCCAGCAGTCAGGGATTCTACGAGCAGTACTTC. Translated, it gives CASSQGFYEQYF.

A word on this clone: Other DNA sequences from this sample encode an identical CDR3 as well. The chain employs TRBV6-5 and TRBJ2-2, with a possible D match to TRBD1 (5 bases). The germline gives CDR1 MNHEY, CDR2 SVGAGI. Between the trimmed V and J ends, which lost 0 bases and 5 bases, there was a span of 7 bases. This CDR3 contains 14 residues. The CDR3 loop reads CASSYSQGTGELFF. The CDR3, as DNA: TGTGCCAGCAGTTACTCGCAGGGAACCGGGGAGCTGTTTTTT.

V and J are TRBV30 and TRBJ1-2, with a possible D match to TRBD1 (6 bases). CDR1 and CDR2 (germline): GTSNPN, SVGIG (reference sequence). This CDR3 contains 14 residues. V dropped 1 base and J dropped 8 bases, with 17 bases sitting between them. The CDR3: CAWSDPQGLGGYTF. In DNA form, the CDR3 reads TGTGCCTGGAGTGACCCTCAGGGGTTGGGGGGCTACACCTTC.

The rearrangement uses TRBV7-2 and TRBJ2-1; D possibly corresponds to TRBD1 (5 bases). CDR3 size: 14 residues. Trimming removed 2 bases from V and 5 bases from J, with 10 bases in between. The germline CDR1 and CDR2 sequences are SGHTA and FQGNSA. The CDR3 DNA follows: TGTGCCAGCAGCTTATGGGGCACGAACAATGAGCAGTTCTTC. It yields the protein CASSLWGTNNEQFF. Looking up the rest from reference TRBV7-2 and TRBJ2-1 gives the full variable domain: GAGVSQSPSNKVTEKGKDVELRCDPISGHTALYWYRQSLGQGLEFLIYFQGNSAPDKSGLPSDRFSAERTGGSVSTLTIQRTQQEDSAVYLCASSLWGTNNEQFFGPGTRLTVL.

The chain recombines TRBV3-1 (or the pseudogene TRBV3-2) with TRBJ1-3; 9 bases align to TRBD1. CDR1 LGHDT and CDR2 YNNKEL come from the germline V gene (reference sequence). This CDR3 has 16 amino acids. Trimming cost V 2 bases and J 4 bases; bases outside gene matches: 6. The CDR3 DNA follows: TGTGCCAGCAGCCAATTACAGGGGGCGGGCGGAAACACCATATATTTT. Translating it yields CASSQLQGAGGNTIYF.

V gene TRBV19 combines with J gene TRBJ1-2; 10 bases match TRBD1. This CDR3 comprises 15 residues. Losses at the gene ends were 5 bases for V and 4 bases for J; bases not matched to a gene: 7. Germline CDR1 LNHDA, CDR2 SQIVND (reference sequence). This CDR3 reads CASSSTGGSGYGYTF. In DNA, the CDR3 is TGTGCCAGTAGTTCGACAGGGGGCAGTGGCTATGGCTACACCTTC.

The V call is TRBV5-1, the J call TRBJ1-2; perhaps TRBD1 as D (5 bases). This CDR3 spans 15 amino acids. V shed 1 base and J shed 5 bases, with 15 bases lying between them. Germline CDR1 and CDR2: SGHRS and YFSETQ. The CDR3 loop reads CASSLMGQGSYGYTF. CDR3 nucleotide sequence: TGCGCCAGCAGCTTGATGGGTCAGGGTAGTTATGGCTACACCTTC.

The table lists this clone with a count of one. V gene TRBV7-2 combines with J gene TRBJ1-4; 9 bases map to TRBD1. CDR1 is SGHTA, CDR2 FQGNSA, per germline. The CDR3 is 17 residues long. With 0 bases clipped from V and 4 bases from J, the junction kept 6 bases outside the gene matches. DNA of the CDR3: TGTGCCAGCAGCTTAGCCTCCGGGACAGGGTTTAATGAAAAACTGTTTTTT. It is translated as CASSLASGTGFNEKLFF.

The chain carries TRBV7-9 and TRBJ1-4; 7 positions agree with TRBD1. The CDR3 has 14 residues. Germline V gene data show CDR1 as SEHNR and CDR2 as FQNEAQ (reference sequence). V shed 5 bases, J shed 4 bases, and the junction held 4 bases outside the gene matches. In nucleotides, the CDR3 is TGTGCCAGCAGCCGGGGACAGATTAATGAAAAACTGTTTTTT. Translated, it gives CASSRGQINEKLFF.

This rearrangement joins TRBV7-2 to TRBJ2-7; 12 bases map to TRBD2. The J segment lost 7 bases and the V segment lost 1 base, leaving 8 bases of the junction unmatched. CDR1 is SGHTA and CDR2 is FQGNSA in the germline V gene. The CDR3 covers 16 residues. The chain's CDR3 is CASSLGGTSGWREQYF. CDR3 coding DNA: TGTGCCAGCAGCTTAGGCGGGACTAGCGGGTGGCGAGAGCAGTACTTC.

The chain joins TRBV6-5 to TRBJ1-5; no firm D call. Trimming removed 2 bases from V and 4 bases from J, with 6 bases in between. Per the germline V gene, CDR1 is MNHEY and CDR2 is SVGAGI. The length of the CDR3 is 13 residues. CDR3 sequence reads: CASSYGGNQPQHF. The DNA for the CDR3 is TGTGCCAGCAGTTACGGCGGGAATCAGCCCCAGCATTTT.

In its sample, this clone was seen once. The genes are TRBV5-6 and TRBJ1-4; D is unresolved. This CDR3 has 13 residues. Trimming stripped 4 bases from V and 8 bases from J, with 12 bases between. From germline, CDR1 is SGHDT and CDR2 YYEEEE. DNA of the CDR3: TGTGCCAGCAGCATGGACCGCCGGGAAAAACTGTTTTTT. The encoded protein is CASSMDRREKLFF.

The genes are TRBV7-9 and TRBJ1-4, with a tentative D call TRBD1 (5 bases). The CDR3 spans 18 residues. V was trimmed by 2 bases and J by 3 bases, leaving 19 bases between them. CDR1 and CDR2 (germline): SEHNR, FQNEAQ (reference sequence). This CDR3 reads CASSLRGLLGGPNEKLFF. The DNA of the CDR3 is TGTGCCAGCAGCTTACGGGGCCTCCTGGGAGGACCTAATGAAAAACTGTTTTTT.

The CDR3 coding sequence is TGTGCCAGCAGCGGAGAAAACACAGGGTACGAGCAGTACTTC. Translation gives CASSGENTGYEQYF. The rearrangement uses TRBV7-9 and TRBJ2-7, with D maybe TRBD1 (6 bases). Trimming stripped 5 bases from V and 4 bases from J, with 15 bases between. CDR3 length: 14 amino acids. From germline, CDR1 is SEHNR and CDR2 FQNEAQ (reference sequence).

The rearrangement uses TRBV9 and TRBJ1-4; 7 bases agree with TRBD1. CDR1 is SGDLS and CDR2 is YYNGEE in the germline V gene. The CDR3 is 14 amino acids. V lost 0 bases, J lost 8 bases, and 4 bases stayed unmatched. CDR3 sequence (DNA): TGTGCCAGCAGCGTAGACAGAGGGGGCGAAAAACTGTTTTTT. It encodes CASSVDRGGEKLFF.

This clone was recorded once. This chain joins TRBV5-1 and TRBJ2-1; 7 nucleotides align to TRBD1. V shed 0 bases and J 4 bases; nucleotides not matched to a gene: 4. Per germline, CDR1 SGHRS and CDR2 YFSETQ. CDR3 length: 15 amino acids. CDR3 region: CASSLDGDRYNEQFF. CDR3 bases: TGCGCCAGCAGCTTGGACGGGGACAGATACAATGAGCAGTTCTTC.

A few counts support this clone. The chain uses TRBV5-1 and TRBJ2-7, with D tentatively TRBD1 (6 bases). Germline V lookup: CDR1 SGHRS, CDR2 YFSETQ. The V and J ends lost 5 bases and 0 bases respectively, with 12 bases between them. This CDR3 region has 14 residues. This chain's CDR3 is CASSTGTSSYEQYF. The CDR3 DNA reads as TGCGCCAGCAGTACCGGGACAAGCTCCTACGAGCAGTACTTC.